A selection of T cell receptor beta chains follows, all from one sample in a study of human T cells and chemical hapten exposure. TCRdb ran MiXCR on the RACE reads and lists one entry per CDR3 protein. Found here are about 55,000 distinct CDR3 sequences, 9.5% to 10% of them singletons; the top ten hold approximately 9.7%. Sequencing used whole blood, obtained in connection with sensitization to the hapten diphenylcyclopropenone (DPC). These receptors all stem from a woman under 40 with alopecia areata. Some clones in this sample may be carry-over from other donors' samples. Each CDR3 is given with its conserved first and last residue. D genes are given only for firm matches. Clone size, where shown, is once, few, many, or a class for clones that have expanded.

J gene,clone size,V gene,D gene,CDR3 protein,CDR3 DNA
TRBJ2-3,few,TRBV29-1,NA,CSVEDGLLTDTQYF,TGCAGCGTTGAAGATGGACTACTCACAGATACGCAGTATTTT
TRBJ1-2,few,TRBV7-2,NA,CASSLSRGYGYTF,TGTGCCAGCAGCTTATCCCGAGGGTATGGCTACACCTTC
TRBJ1-5,few,TRBV20-1,NA,CSASTPHQPQHF,TGCAGTGCTAGTACCCCCCATCAGCCCCAGCATTTT
TRBJ1-1,once,TRBV11-2,NA,CASSLVGRQERNTEAFF,TGTGCCAGCAGCTTAGTAGGGAGACAGGAGAGGAACACTGAAGCTTTCTTT
TRBJ2-5,NA,TRBV10-3,NA,CAISDPSGYQETQNF,TGTGCCATCAGTGATCCCTCGGGGTACCAAGAGACCCAGAACTTC
TRBJ1-1,few,TRBV4-3,TRBD1,CASSQIGQVRTEAFF,TGCGCCAGCAGCCAGATCGGACAGGTGCGCACTGAAGCTTTCTTT
TRBJ1-1,NA,TRBV28,TRBD1,CASRQGRLNTEAFF,TGTGCCAGTCGACAGGGCAGGTTGAACACTGAAGCTTTCTTT
TRBJ1-4,many,TRBV6-2/TRBV6-3,NA,CASRVRTIEKLFF,TGTGCCAGCAGAGTACGGACGATTGAAAAACTGTTTTTT
TRBJ1-5,few,TRBV11-2,NA,CASSMDSLVGQPQHF,TGTGCCAGCAGCATGGACTCCCTAGTGGGTCAGCCCCAGCATTTT
TRBJ2-3,many,TRBV28,TRBD2,CASQRGGGTDTQYF,TGTGCCAGCCAGCGGGGGGGGGGCACAGATACGCAGTATTTT
TRBJ2-4,NA,TRBV6-2/TRBV6-3,TRBD1,CASSENRGGGIQYF,TGTGCCAGCAGCGAAAACAGGGGTGGGGGCATTCAGTACTTC